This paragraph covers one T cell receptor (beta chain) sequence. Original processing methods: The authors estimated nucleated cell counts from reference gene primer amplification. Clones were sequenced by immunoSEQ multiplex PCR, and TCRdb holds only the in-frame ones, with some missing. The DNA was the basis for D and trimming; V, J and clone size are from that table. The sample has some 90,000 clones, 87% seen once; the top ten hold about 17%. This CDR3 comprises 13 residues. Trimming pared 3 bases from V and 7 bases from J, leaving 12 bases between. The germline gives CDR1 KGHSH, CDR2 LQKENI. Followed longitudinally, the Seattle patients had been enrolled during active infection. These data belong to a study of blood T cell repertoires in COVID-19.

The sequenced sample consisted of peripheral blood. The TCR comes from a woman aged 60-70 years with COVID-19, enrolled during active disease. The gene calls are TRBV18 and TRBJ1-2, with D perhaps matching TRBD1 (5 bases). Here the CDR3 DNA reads TGTGCCAGCTCACCCCAGGGTCCGGCTGGCTACACCTTC. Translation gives CASSPQGPAGYTF.